The present TCR beta chain was sequenced within a study of CD8 T cells in cerebrospinal fluid in Alzheimer's disease (dated by TCRdb to about 2020). Broadly, across the study: The study used two single-cell methods, plate-based nested PCR sequencing and droplet-based sequencing, to evaluate clonal expansion of CSF T cells. A total of 25 or so samples were covered by the CSF gene-expression analysis, in which Parkinson's disease patients were included. The droplet-based CSF analysis comparing patients with controls included about 9 healthy controls (roughly 11,000 cells) and about 9 patients with MCI or Alzheimer's disease (about 10,000 cells). The study examined whether cerebrospinal fluid from healthy elderly individuals and from patients with neurodegenerative disease contained clonally expanded T cells. Study-level results and caveats: Only samples with detectable clones went into the overall clonality comparison: around eleven healthy, 5 MCI, 5 AD, and 6 PD. The authors warned that finding EBV-specific TCRs in CSF does not prove a causal connection between EBV and Alzheimer's disease. When data were pooled, 4 of 6 Alzheimer's patients but only 1 of 10 healthy subjects had a highly expanded clone, defined as at least 3% of TCRs. The EBV-specific clones were neither the most highly expanded clones nor enriched among patients. The largest CSF clone made up a higher percentage of TCRs in patients with MCI or Alzheimer's disease than in controls.

Every participant was in good physical condition and had no acute infectious disease. Live CSF cells for droplet-based sequencing were sorted with a live/dead marker. To pellet immune cells, CSF obtained by lumbar puncture was centrifuged at 300g. CSF samples were checked for red blood cells, and any sample contaminated with blood was excluded. CSF cells were cryopreserved in freezing medium, frozen overnight at -80 °C, and then stored in liquid nitrogen. Before analysis, CSF samples had been stored for less than six months. Judged by frequency, this clonotype is large (0.1 to 1%); no count was given. This receptor's antigen is unknown. The receptor library was made with 10x single-cell sequencing. 10X Genomics single-cell V(D)J and 5' gene-expression libraries were used to profile CSF cells. CSF single-cell TCR libraries were sequenced on an Illumina NextSeq550. Per the source publication's procedure: V(D)J reads were aligned to the vdj-GRCh38 alts ensemble 2.0.0 reference and were analysed with the Cell Ranger vdj pipeline. Clonotypes were defined as cell barcodes sharing the same set of productive CDR3 nucleotide sequences. Clonotype information was added to Seurat v3.0 gene-expression metadata to link clonality with transcriptional profiles. Any CSF cell with more than 1,800 genes, more than 7,500 UMIs or more than 10% mitochondrial reads was excluded. To find TCRs with known antigen specificity, CDR3-beta sequences were matched against VDJdb. The network analysis of clone sharing was performed with the R package qgraph and was limited to TCRs that had complete alpha and beta chains. With the reads reprocessed by TCRdb, a single entry stands for each CDR3 protein sequence and no DNA is reported. The V and J calls shown here were made by TCRdb, not taken from the authors' results. This sample's clone table shows about 690 distinct CDR3 sequences. The ten biggest clones cover approximately 21% of the sample.

This clonotype was obtained from a human donor in good health. The sequenced material came from cerebrospinal fluid.

The CDR3: CARGATTNTGELFF. This chain is built from TRBV2 and TRBJ2-2; with no DNA, the TCRdb D assignment of TRBD1 cannot be verified. CDR1 SNHLY and CDR2 FYNNEI were looked up in the germline V gene. Reading from cysteine to phenylalanine, the CDR3 counts 14 amino acids. Nucleotide data are not available. With the rest looked up from the reference TRBV2 and TRBJ2-2 genes rather than sequenced, the full variable domain is EPEVTQTPSHQVTQMGQEVILRCVPISNHLYFYWYRQILGQKVEFLVSFYNNEISEKSEIFDDQFSVERPDGSNFTLKIRSTKLEDSAMYFCARGATTNTGELFFGEGSRLTVL.